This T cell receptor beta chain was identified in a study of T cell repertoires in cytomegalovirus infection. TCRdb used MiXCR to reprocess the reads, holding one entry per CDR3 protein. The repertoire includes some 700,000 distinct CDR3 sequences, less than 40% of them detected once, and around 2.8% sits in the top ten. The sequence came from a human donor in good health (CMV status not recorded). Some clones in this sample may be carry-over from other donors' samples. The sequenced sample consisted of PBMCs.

DNA for the CDR3: TGTGCCAGCAGCTTAGATCCCGGGGGGGACGAGCAGTACTTC. It yields the protein CASSLDPGGDEQYF. The chain recombines TRBV11-2 with TRBJ2-7; TRBD2 aligns across 8 bases. CDR3 size: 14 residues. The trim removed 0 bases at V and 5 bases at J, leaving 3 bases unmatched. CDR1 and CDR2 from the germline V gene are SGHAT and FQNNGV.